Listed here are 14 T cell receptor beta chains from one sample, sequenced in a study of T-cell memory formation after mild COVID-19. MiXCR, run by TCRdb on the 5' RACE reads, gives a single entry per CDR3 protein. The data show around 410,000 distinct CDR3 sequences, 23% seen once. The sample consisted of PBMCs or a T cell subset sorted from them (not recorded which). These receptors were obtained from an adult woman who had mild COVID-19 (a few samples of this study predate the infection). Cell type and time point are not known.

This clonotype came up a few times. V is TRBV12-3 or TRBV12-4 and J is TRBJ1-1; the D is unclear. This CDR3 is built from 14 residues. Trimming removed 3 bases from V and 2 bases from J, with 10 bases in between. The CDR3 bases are TGTGCCAGCAGTTTCGTTACCGTCAACACTGAAGCTTTCTTT. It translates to CASSFVTVNTEAFF.

CDR3 nucleotide sequence: TGTGCCAGCAGCCCCTATGGGGTGGTACAGGGACCAAACACGAACACTGAAGCTTTCTTT. Protein product: CASSPYGVVQGPNTNTEAFF. J is TRBJ1-1 and V is TRBV7-9, with D tentatively TRBD1 (6 bases). Trimming shortened V by 5 bases and J by 1 base, and 29 bases separated the two germline ends. The CDR3 loop spans 20 amino acids. Germline loops: CDR1 SEHNR, CDR2 FQNEAQ (reference sequence).

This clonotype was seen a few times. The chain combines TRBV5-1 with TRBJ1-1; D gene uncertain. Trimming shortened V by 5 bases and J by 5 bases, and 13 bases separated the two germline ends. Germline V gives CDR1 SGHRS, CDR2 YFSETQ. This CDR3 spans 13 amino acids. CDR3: CASRMTGGTEAFF. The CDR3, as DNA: TGCGCCAGCAGAATGACGGGCGGGACTGAAGCTTTCTTT.

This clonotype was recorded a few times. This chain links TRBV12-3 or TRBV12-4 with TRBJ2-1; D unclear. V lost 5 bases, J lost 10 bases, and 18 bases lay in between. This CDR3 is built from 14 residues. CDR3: CASSVVRIAEEQFF. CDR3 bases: TGTGCCAGCAGTGTTGTACGGATCGCCGAGGAGCAGTTCTTC.

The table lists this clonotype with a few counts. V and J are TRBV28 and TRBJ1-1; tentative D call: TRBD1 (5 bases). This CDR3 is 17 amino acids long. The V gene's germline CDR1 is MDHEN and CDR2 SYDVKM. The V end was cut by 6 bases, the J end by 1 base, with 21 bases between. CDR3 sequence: CASSIAGWGIANTEAFF. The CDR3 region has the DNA TGTGCCAGCAGCATTGCGGGCTGGGGCATAGCGAACACTGAAGCTTTCTTT.

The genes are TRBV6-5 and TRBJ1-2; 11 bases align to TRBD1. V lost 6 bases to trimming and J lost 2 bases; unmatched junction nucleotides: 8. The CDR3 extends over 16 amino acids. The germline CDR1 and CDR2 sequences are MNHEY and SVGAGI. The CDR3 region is CASRQTGQGGNYGYTF. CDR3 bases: TGTGCCAGCAGACAAACGGGACAGGGGGGCAACTATGGCTACACCTTC.

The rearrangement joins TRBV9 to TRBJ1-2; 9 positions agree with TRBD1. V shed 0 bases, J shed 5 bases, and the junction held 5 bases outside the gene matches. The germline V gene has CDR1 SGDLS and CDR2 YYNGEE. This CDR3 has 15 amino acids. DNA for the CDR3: TGTGCCAGCAGCGTAGGGACAGGGGTACAGTATGGCTACACCTTC. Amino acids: CASSVGTGVQYGYTF.

The DNA of the CDR3 is TGCGCCAGCAGCTTTGACTCAAAGAGTAACACTGAAGCTTTCTTT. Translated, it gives CASSFDSKSNTEAFF. The rearrangement uses TRBV5-1 and TRBJ1-1; D is undetermined. V gave up 2 bases and J gave up 2 bases, with 13 bases separating them. This CDR3 contains 15 residues. Germline V gene sequence: CDR1 SGHRS, CDR2 YFSETQ.

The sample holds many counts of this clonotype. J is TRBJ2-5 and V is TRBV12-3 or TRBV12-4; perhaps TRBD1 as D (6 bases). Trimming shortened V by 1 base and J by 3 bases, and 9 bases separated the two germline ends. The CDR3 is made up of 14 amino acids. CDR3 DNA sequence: TGTGCCAGCAGTTTAGGAGACAGGAAAGAGACCCAGTACTTC. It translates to CASSLGDRKETQYF.

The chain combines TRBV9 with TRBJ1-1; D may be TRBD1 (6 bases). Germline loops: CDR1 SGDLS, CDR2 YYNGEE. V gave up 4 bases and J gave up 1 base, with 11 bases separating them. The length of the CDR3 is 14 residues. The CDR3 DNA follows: TGTGCCAGCAGCCGACAGGAGAGGAACACTGAAGCTTTCTTT. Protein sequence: CASSRQERNTEAFF.

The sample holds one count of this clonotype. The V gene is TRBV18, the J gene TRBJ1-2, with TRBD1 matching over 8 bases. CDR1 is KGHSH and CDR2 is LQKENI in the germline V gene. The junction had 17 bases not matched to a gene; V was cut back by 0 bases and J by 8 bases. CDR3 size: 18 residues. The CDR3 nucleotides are TGTGCCAGCTCACCACCCCAGATAATACCGGGACAGGAGCTGGGCTACACCTTC. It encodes CASSPPQIIPGQELGYTF.

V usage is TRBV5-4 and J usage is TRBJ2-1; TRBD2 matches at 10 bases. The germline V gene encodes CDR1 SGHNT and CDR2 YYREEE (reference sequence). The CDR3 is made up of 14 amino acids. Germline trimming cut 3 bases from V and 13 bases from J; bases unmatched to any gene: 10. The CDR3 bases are TGTGCCAGCAGCTCCGCCGAAACTAGCGGGACCCAGTTCTTC. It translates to CASSSAETSGTQFF.

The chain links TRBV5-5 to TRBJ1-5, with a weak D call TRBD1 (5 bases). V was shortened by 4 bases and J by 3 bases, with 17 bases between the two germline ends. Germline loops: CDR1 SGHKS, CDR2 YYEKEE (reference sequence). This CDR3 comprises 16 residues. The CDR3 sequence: CASSPRGRVDNQPQHF. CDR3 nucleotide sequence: TGTGCCAGCAGCCCACGGGGCAGGGTAGACAATCAGCCCCAGCATTTT.

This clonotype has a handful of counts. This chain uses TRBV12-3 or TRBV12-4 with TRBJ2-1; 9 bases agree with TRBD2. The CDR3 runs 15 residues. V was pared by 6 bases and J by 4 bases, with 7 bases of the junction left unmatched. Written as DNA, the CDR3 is TGTGCCAGCAGCACAGGGACTAGCACGTACAATGAGCAGTTCTTC. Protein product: CASSTGTSTYNEQFF.